These 17 T cell receptor beta chains were sequenced from one sample in a study of T cell responses to AZD1222 COVID-19 vaccine. Assay used: immunoSEQ multiplex PCR; TCRdb lists only in-frame clones, some missing. The sample contains some 120,000 clones, roughly 87% of which appear only once. Sequenced material: peripheral blood, taken 28 days after the second AZD1222 dose. These receptors all come from an adult who received the AZD1222 COVID-19 vaccine.

The rearrangement links TRBV10-3 to TRBJ1-3, with TRBD1 identical over 7 bases. The CDR3 is 15 amino acids. CDR1 ENHRY and CDR2 SYGVKD come from the germline V gene. V trimming: 5 bases; J trimming: 1 base; junction bases outside the gene matches: 5. CDR3 loop: CAISKDRASGNTIYF. The CDR3 DNA sequence: TGTGCCATCAGTAAAGACAGGGCATCTGGAAACACCATATATTTT.

V and J are TRBV10-3 and TRBJ2-7; 7 bases fit TRBD1. Germline CDR1 is ENHRY and CDR2 is SYGVKD. Unmatched junction bases numbered 7, after V lost 6 bases and J lost 5 bases. This CDR3 region has 13 residues. The CDR3 DNA is TGTGCCATCAGCGCGACAGGGCGGAACGAGCAGTACTTC. Its translation is CAISATGRNEQYF.

V gene TRBV18 combines with J gene TRBJ2-5, with 10 bases identical to TRBD2. Trimming cost V 3 bases and J 2 bases; bases outside gene matches: 6. Germline CDR1 KGHSH, CDR2 LQKENI. This CDR3 is 16 amino acids long. The CDR3 protein is CASSPRTSGGQETQYF. The CDR3 nucleotides read TGTGCCAGCTCACCTAGGACTAGCGGTGGACAAGAGACCCAGTACTTC.

The chain uses TRBV6-1 and TRBJ1-5; D gene unclear. Germline V CDR1 and CDR2: MNHNS, SASEGT. Trimming stripped 2 bases from V and 1 base from J, with 9 bases between. CDR3 length: 15 amino acids. CDR3: CASSESLTSNQPQHF. The CDR3 coding sequence is TGTGCCAGCAGTGAAAGTCTTACCAGCAATCAGCCCCAGCATTTT.

The chain recombines TRBV6-2 or TRBV6-3 with TRBJ1-5; a weak D match, TRBD1 (6 bases). The CDR3 has 13 residues. Between the trimmed V and J ends, which lost 2 bases and 12 bases, there was a span of 14 bases. Germline CDR1 and CDR2: MNHEY and SVGEGT. The CDR3 DNA follows: TGTGCCAGCAGTTACCCTGGACAGCTAATCCAGCATTTT. Translation gives CASSYPGQLIQHF.

This clone has just a few counts. This chain connects TRBV19 to TRBJ1-5; possible D gene TRBD1, 5 bases. Per the germline V gene, CDR1 is LNHDA and CDR2 is SQIVND (reference sequence). Trimming stripped 9 bases from V and 2 bases from J, with 11 bases between. This CDR3 comprises 13 residues. The DNA for the CDR3 is TGTGCCAGCAGCCAAGGGGGCAATCAGCCCCAGCATTTT. Encoded protein: CASSQGGNQPQHF. The full variable domain, with the rest looked up from reference TRBV19 and TRBJ1-5, is DGGITQSPKYLFRKEGQNVTLSCEQNLNHDAMYWYRQDPGQGLRLIYYSQIVNDFQKGDIAEGYSVSREKKESFPLTVTSAQKNPTAFYLCASSQGGNQPQHFGDGTRLSIL.

Here the CDR3 reads CASSPQKGSRSPLHF. The DNA for the CDR3 is TGTGCCAGCAGTCCCCAGAAGGGGTCTCGTTCACCCCTCCACTTT. The rearrangement links TRBV6-5 to TRBJ1-6; D is possibly TRBD1 (5 bases). V lost 5 bases, J lost 9 bases, and 17 bases lay in between. This CDR3 region has 15 residues. The germline V gene encodes CDR1 MNHEY and CDR2 SVGAGI.

The CDR3 loop is CASSDPRQGSSGNTIYF. For the CDR3, the DNA is TGCGCCAGCAGCGACCCAAGACAGGGTAGCTCTGGAAACACCATATATTTT. This chain connects TRBV5-1 to TRBJ1-3; 7 bases line up with TRBD1. CDR3 length: 17 residues. V shed 4 bases, J shed 0 bases, and the junction held 10 bases outside the gene matches. Germline V gene lookup returns CDR1 SGHRS and CDR2 YFSETQ.

The V and J genes are TRBV19 and TRBJ2-5; 10 positions agree with TRBD2. The germline CDR1 and CDR2 sequences are LNHDA and SQIVND (reference sequence). V gave up 0 bases and J gave up 6 bases; unmatched junction bases: 7. This CDR3 is 16 amino acids long. The chain's CDR3 is CASSIDKPSGSQTQYF. DNA for the CDR3: TGTGCCAGTAGTATAGACAAGCCTAGCGGGAGTCAGACCCAGTACTTC.

The chain couples TRBV6-5 to TRBJ2-1; 7 bases match TRBD2. The CDR3 totals 14 residues. Losses at the gene ends were 8 bases for V and 4 bases for J; bases not matched to a gene: 8. Germline CDR1 MNHEY, CDR2 SVGAGI. CDR3 sequence (DNA): TGTGCCAGCCGGCCGGGACTACTTTACAATGAGCAGTTCTTC. This codes for CASRPGLLYNEQFF.

This clone was detected only once. The J gene is TRBJ2-1, the V gene TRBV9, with 10 bases identical to TRBD2. The CDR3 is made up of 16 amino acids. V lost 0 bases and J lost 8; bases outside the gene matches: 8. Germline V gene data show CDR1 as SGDLS and CDR2 as YYNGEE. The CDR3 reads CASSVVLSGGVDEQFF. The CDR3 coding sequence is TGTGCCAGCAGCGTAGTTCTCAGCGGGGGGGTAGATGAGCAGTTCTTC.

The chain employs TRBV7-9 and TRBJ2-7; TRBD1 matches 8 bases. Germline loops: CDR1 SEHNR, CDR2 FQNEAQ (reference sequence). With V trimmed by 5 bases and J by 4 bases, 7 bases remained unmatched. The CDR3 has 14 amino acids. CDR3 protein: CASSPRQGNYEQYF. The CDR3 DNA sequence: TGTGCCAGCAGCCCTCGACAGGGGAATTACGAGCAGTACTTC.

The chain carries TRBV11-3 and TRBJ2-1; possible D gene TRBD2, 6 bases. Between the trimmed V and J ends, which lost 5 bases and 8 bases, there was a span of 19 bases. Germline assignment: CDR1 SGHNT and CDR2 YENEEA. The CDR3 has 15 amino acids. DNA of the CDR3: TGTGCCAGCAGCCCGGGGGTCGGGACCCACTATGAGCAGTTCTTC. This encodes CASSPGVGTHYEQFF.

V usage is TRBV2 and J usage is TRBJ2-2; 7 bases map to TRBD1. Germline V gives CDR1 SNHLY, CDR2 FYNNEI. The length of the CDR3 is 14 residues. Trimming took 6 bases from V and 2 from J; bases not matched to a gene: 3. The CDR3 loop reads CASSRDRNTGELFF. The CDR3 DNA follows: TGTGCCAGCAGCAGGGACAGAAACACCGGGGAGCTGTTTTTT.

Note on this clone: This CDR3 is also generated by other DNA sequences in the sample. This chain joins TRBV7-8 and TRBJ1-2, with D tentatively TRBD1 (5 bases). Per the germline V gene, CDR1 is SGHVS and CDR2 is FQNEAQ. V was pared by 5 bases and J by 0 bases, with 7 bases between. The CDR3 totals 13 residues. The CDR3 DNA follows: TGTGCCAGCAGCCGACAGCCTAACTATGGCTACACCTTC. Encoded protein: CASSRQPNYGYTF.

J is TRBJ1-1 and V is TRBV12-5; D might be TRBD1 (5 bases). V gave up 0 bases and J gave up 4 bases, with 15 bases separating them. Germline V CDR1 and CDR2: LGHNT, FRNRAP. The CDR3 is made up of 16 amino acids. The CDR3: CASGLVLGAGATEAFF. CDR3 in DNA: TGTGCTAGTGGTTTGGTATTAGGGGCTGGGGCCACTGAAGCTTTCTTT.

The V gene is TRBV5-1, the J gene TRBJ2-3, with TRBD2 identical over 13 bases. V lost 2 bases and J lost 2; bases outside the gene matches: 2. The CDR3 runs 16 residues. The V gene's germline CDR1 is SGHRS and CDR2 YFSETQ. CDR3 residues: CASSLGTSGTTDTQYF. The CDR3 DNA sequence: TGCGCCAGCAGCTTAGGGACTAGCGGGACCACAGATACGCAGTATTTT.